Presented here are 23 T cell receptor beta chains from one specimen sequenced in a study of control samples from healthy donors and cancer patients. TCRdb keeps only in-frame clones here, not all; method: immunoSEQ multiplex PCR. The profile shows 100,000 to 150,000 clones, approximately 87% of them singletons. The material sequenced was blood. The origin of the receptors is a man in his sixties in good health.

The chain employs TRBV12-3 or TRBV12-4 and TRBJ2-2; D gene unclear. The CDR3 runs to 12 residues. Trimming removed 3 bases at V and 5 bases at J, with 4 bases between. CDR3 residues: CASSLGTGELFF. The CDR3 region has the DNA TGTGCCAGCAGTTTGGGAACCGGGGAGCTGTTTTTT.

The chain links TRBV19 to TRBJ1-5; a weak D match, TRBD1 (5 bases). Germline V CDR1 and CDR2: LNHDA, SQIVND (reference sequence). V was pared by 4 bases and J by 10 bases, with 20 bases between. The CDR3 has 15 amino acids. CDR3 loop: CASSSNLPGGEPQHF. As DNA, the CDR3 is TGTGCCAGTAGTAGCAACCTACCGGGGGGGGAACCCCAGCATTTT.

This clone was counted a few times. The chain combines TRBV10-3 with TRBJ1-4; 7 bases agree with TRBD1. Germline values: CDR1 ENHRY, CDR2 SYGVKD. V shed 4 bases, J shed 10 bases, and the junction held 3 bases outside the gene matches. This CDR3 contains 12 residues. The CDR3 spells CAISGTGRKLFF. DNA of the CDR3: TGTGCCATCAGTGGGACAGGCCGAAAACTGTTTTTT.

This chain uses TRBV2 with TRBJ1-1; D unresolved. Germline V gene lookup returns CDR1 SNHLY and CDR2 FYNNEI. The CDR3 runs to 14 residues. Between the trimmed V and J ends, which lost 6 bases and 0 bases, there was a span of 11 bases. The CDR3 reads CASRLDGLNTEAFF. The CDR3 nucleotides read TGTGCCAGCAGGCTGGACGGGCTGAACACTGAAGCTTTCTTT.

This clone was counted a single time. The gene calls are TRBV11-1 and TRBJ2-5, with no clear D. Per the germline V gene, CDR1 is SGHAT and CDR2 is FQDESV (reference sequence). CDR3 length equals 14 residues. Deletions cut 3 bases from V and 2 bases from J, with 10 bases between. The CDR3 nucleotides are TGTGCCAGCAGCTTTCGTCAGCCTCAAGAGACCCAGTACTTC. This translates into CASSFRQPQETQYF.

This clone was recorded once. The chain uses TRBV6-6 and TRBJ1-1; D unclear. This CDR3 contains 14 residues. Trimming removed 6 bases at V and 11 bases at J, with 22 bases between. Germline CDR1 MNHNY, CDR2 SVGAGI (reference sequence). In DNA form, the CDR3 reads TGTGCCAGCAGGGCGCCGGGAGAGGACCTGAGGGCTTTCTTT. Its protein is CASRAPGEDLRAFF.

The genes are TRBV27 and TRBJ1-5; D is undetermined. V dropped 5 bases and J dropped 5 bases, with 4 bases sitting between them. The germline V gene has CDR1 MNHEY and CDR2 SMNVEV (reference sequence). The CDR3 is 11 residues long. CDR3 nucleotide sequence: TGTGCCAGCAGTATAGATCAGCCCCAGCATTTT. Its translation is CASSIDQPQHF.

The rearrangement joins TRBV5-5 to TRBJ1-2, with D maybe TRBD1 (5 bases). Germline values: CDR1 SGHKS, CDR2 YYEKEE (reference sequence). The CDR3 runs 12 residues. The ends were cut back, 5 bases at V and 4 bases at J, with 9 bases in the middle. The chain's CDR3 is CASRPGTYGYTF. DNA for the CDR3: TGTGCCAGCAGACCAGGGACCTATGGCTACACCTTC.

The rearrangement joins TRBV18 to TRBJ1-4, with TRBD1 identical over 8 bases. Trimming cost V 6 bases and J 5 bases; bases outside gene matches: 8. The CDR3 extends over 15 amino acids. Germline values: CDR1 KGHSH, CDR2 LQKENI. CDR3 bases: TGTGCCAGCTCCCCTCACCAGGGGGCAAATGAAAAACTGTTTTTT. Translated: CASSPHQGANEKLFF.

The V gene is TRBV12-3 or TRBV12-4, the J gene TRBJ2-3; D is undetermined. The CDR3 runs 13 residues. V lost 6 bases and J lost 5, with 12 bases in between. The CDR3 here is CASSFPLQDTQYF. The CDR3 DNA is TGTGCCAGCAGCTTCCCCCTACAAGATACGCAGTATTTT.

V usage is TRBV6-2 or TRBV6-3 and J usage is TRBJ1-1; D is ambiguous. Trimming left V 3 bases short and J 4 bases short, with 9 bases between. The CDR3 totals 13 residues. CDR1 and CDR2 (germline): MNHEY, SVGEGT. CDR3 nucleotide sequence: TGTGCCAGCAGTTATGTGGGGAGCACTGAAGCTTTCTTT. It yields the protein CASSYVGSTEAFF.

Here the CDR3 DNA reads TGTGCCAGCAGTACACCAACAGGGCGGGCGAGAACTGAAGCTTTCTTT. It translates to CASSTPTGRARTEAFF. The genes are TRBV27 and TRBJ1-1; D is possibly TRBD1 (6 bases). V lost 5 bases to trimming and J lost 5 bases, with 21 bases between them. The CDR3 is made up of 16 amino acids. Looked up from germline, CDR1 is MNHEY and CDR2 is SMNVEV (reference sequence).

The rearrangement joins TRBV12-3 or TRBV12-4 to TRBJ1-1; D ambiguous. V lost 6 bases to trimming and J lost 8 bases, with 16 bases between them. The CDR3 totals 13 residues. CDR3 region: CASSADHPLEAFF. The CDR3 nucleotides are TGTGCCAGCAGCGCGGACCATCCCTTGGAAGCTTTCTTT.

This clone was counted once. The V gene is TRBV14, the J gene TRBJ2-7; 10 positions agree with TRBD1. With V trimmed by 0 bases and J by 0 bases, 8 bases remained unmatched. This CDR3 has 18 amino acids. Germline V gene sequence: CDR1 SGHDN, CDR2 FVKESK. The CDR3 loop is CASSQDLGQGTGSYEQYF. CDR3 sequence (DNA): TGTGCCAGCAGCCAAGATTTGGGACAGGGGACGGGCTCCTACGAGCAGTACTTC.

The chain carries TRBV27 and TRBJ2-7, with D hard to call. The CDR3 spans 13 residues. The V end lost 2 bases, the J end lost 6 bases, and 11 bases lay between the germline ends. In germline, CDR1 is MNHEY, CDR2 SMNVEV (reference sequence). The CDR3 bases are TGTGCCAGCAGTTTACACGGCAGGCCCGAGCAGTACTTC. Its translation is CASSLHGRPEQYF.

The genes are TRBV18 and TRBJ1-1; D is undetermined. Trimming cost V 5 bases and J 0 bases, with 10 bases left between them. The CDR3 loop spans 14 amino acids. Germline CDR1 is KGHSH and CDR2 is LQKENI. The CDR3 protein is CASSAVILNTEAFF. In DNA form, the CDR3 reads TGTGCCAGCTCAGCTGTTATCTTGAACACTGAAGCTTTCTTT.

This chain uses TRBV29-1 with TRBJ1-1, with D possibly being TRBD1 (6 bases). V lost 6 bases and J 1 base, leaving 18 bases between the germline ends. Germline lookup yields CDR1 SQVTM and CDR2 ANQGSEA. The CDR3 contains 15 residues. CDR3 coding DNA: TGCAGCGTCGCCACAGGGATCGGTTGGAACACTGAAGCTTTCTTT. It codes for CSVATGIGWNTEAFF.

This chain joins TRBV30 and TRBJ2-5; the match to TRBD2 covers 14 bases. V lost 5 bases and J lost 3; bases outside the gene matches: 2. Germline assignment: CDR1 GTSNPN and CDR2 SVGIG (reference sequence). This CDR3 spans 14 amino acids. The CDR3 DNA reads as TGTGCCTGGGGGACTAGCGGGGGCAAAGAGACCCAGTACTTC. Protein product: CAWGTSGGKETQYF.

This clone appeared a single time. Different DNA sequences within this sample yield the same CDR3. This chain joins TRBV18 and TRBJ1-2; TRBD1 agrees at 8 bases. Per germline, CDR1 KGHSH and CDR2 LQKENI. The trim removed 3 bases at V and 3 bases at J, leaving 0 bases unmatched. CDR3 length: 13 residues. CDR3 protein: CASSPGQDYGYTF. In DNA form, the CDR3 reads TGTGCCAGCTCACCGGGACAGGACTATGGCTACACCTTC.

The CDR3 DNA reads TGTGCCAGCAGTTACAGGCCCAATAGCAATCAGCCCCAGCATTTT. Translating gives CASSYRPNSNQPQHF. The chain is built from TRBV6-5 and TRBJ1-5; D gene uncertain. V gave up 2 bases and J gave up 0 bases, with 8 bases separating them. The V gene's germline CDR1 is MNHEY and CDR2 SVGAGI. The CDR3 loop spans 15 amino acids.

This clone was recorded a few times. V usage is TRBV9 and J usage is TRBJ2-2; 7 positions match TRBD2. The CDR3 contains 16 residues. V shed 0 bases, J shed 4 bases, and the junction held 6 bases outside the gene matches. Germline CDR1 reads SGDLS; CDR2 reads YYNGEE. The CDR3 nucleotides read TGTGCCAGCAGCGTAGGAGGGACTATCGGCACCGGGGAGCTGTTTTTT. This codes for CASSVGGTIGTGELFF.

CDR3: CASSQLNRGNEQYF. The CDR3 region has the DNA TGTGCCAGCAGCCAATTAAACCGGGGAAACGAGCAGTACTTC. The chain joins TRBV3-1 (or the pseudogene TRBV3-2) to TRBJ2-7; the D gene is possibly TRBD2 (5 bases). Germline V gives CDR1 LGHDT, CDR2 YNNKEL (reference sequence). The ends were cut back, 2 bases at V and 5 bases at J, with 13 bases in the middle. The CDR3 spans 14 residues.

The gene calls are TRBV5-1 and TRBJ1-1; D is unclear. Germline lookup yields CDR1 SGHRS and CDR2 YFSETQ. With 0 bases removed from V and 1 base from J, the gap between germline ends came to 16 bases. There are 17 residues in the CDR3. The CDR3 DNA follows: TGCGCCAGCAGCTTGGCTCGTCAGTTGGGAAAGAACACTGAAGCTTTCTTT. Amino acid sequence: CASSLARQLGKNTEAFF.